A single sample is the source of the 14 T cell receptor beta chains below, sequenced in a study of response to subunit inactivated influenza vaccine. TCRdb reanalysed the RT-PCR reads using MiXCR and keeps one entry per CDR3 protein. The sample has about 620,000 distinct CDR3 sequences; over 9.5% are singletons. The sample consisted of PBMCs from blood, taken on the day of vaccination. Receptors originate from a middle-aged man who received an inactivated influenza vaccine.

The J gene is TRBJ2-2, the V gene TRBV20-1; D uncertain. The CDR3 spans 14 residues. Looked up from germline, CDR1 is DFQATT and CDR2 is SNEGSKA (reference sequence). V was shortened by 5 bases and J by 4 bases, with 14 bases between the two germline ends. This CDR3 is CSAPIGWGTGELFF. For the CDR3, the DNA is TGCAGTGCTCCAATCGGGTGGGGCACCGGGGAGCTGTTTTTT.

V is TRBV6-1 and J is TRBJ2-2; TRBD1 aligns across 11 bases. After removal of 5 bases from V and 7 bases from J, the junction contained 6 bases not matched to a gene. CDR1 and CDR2 (germline): MNHNS, SASEGT. This CDR3 is built from 15 residues. This chain's CDR3 is CASSRTGGIRGELFF. For the CDR3, the DNA is TGTGCCAGCAGTAGGACAGGGGGCATTCGCGGGGAGCTGTTTTTT.

In this sample, this clonotype turned up many times. J is TRBJ1-6 and V is TRBV11-2; 8 positions match TRBD1. CDR1 and CDR2 from the germline V gene are SGHAT and FQNNGV. This CDR3 is built from 16 residues. Losses at the gene ends were 1 base for V and 15 bases for J; bases not matched to a gene: 14. The CDR3 sequence is CASSLGTGLIPVVLHF. CDR3 in DNA: TGTGCCAGCAGCTTAGGGACAGGGTTGATCCCAGTTGTCCTCCACTTT.

The genes are TRBV5-1 and TRBJ1-1, with 9 bases that match TRBD1. Germline V gives CDR1 SGHRS, CDR2 YFSETQ. The V and J ends lost 2 bases and 8 bases, in that order; junction bases with no gene match: 10. The CDR3 sequence is 15 residues long. CDR3 DNA sequence: TGCGCCAGCAGCTTCGCGGGACAGGGCTTTAACGAAGCTTTCTTT. This codes for CASSFAGQGFNEAFF.

The table lists this clonotype with a few counts. The genes are TRBV5-1 and TRBJ2-1, with TRBD2 identical over 11 bases. Trimming at V came to 0 bases and at J to 5 bases, leaving 4 bases not matched to a gene. CDR1 is SGHRS and CDR2 is YFSETQ in the germline V gene. CDR3 size: 16 residues. The CDR3 reads CASSLGGTSGDNEQFF. CDR3 sequence (DNA): TGCGCCAGCAGCTTGGGGGGGACTAGCGGAGACAATGAGCAGTTCTTC.

V usage is TRBV6-1 and J usage is TRBJ2-3; D gene ambiguous. V gave up 6 bases and J gave up 3 bases, with 16 bases separating them. The germline CDR1 and CDR2 sequences are MNHNS and SASEGT. There are 15 residues in the CDR3. CDR3 nucleotides: TGTGCCAGCAGGTTTCTGTCCCGAGAGACAGATACGCAGTATTTT. Translating gives CASRFLSRETDTQYF.

This rearrangement joins TRBV28 to TRBJ2-5, with 11 bases identical to TRBD2. The CDR3 is made up of 17 amino acids. CDR1 MDHEN and CDR2 SYDVKM come from the germline V gene. Trimming removed 6 bases from V and 5 bases from J; junction bases left unmatched: 14. The CDR3 nucleotides are TGTGCCAGCAGCTCTATTCGGACTAGCGGGCGGAGGGAGACCCAGTACTTC. It codes for CASSSIRTSGRRETQYF.

V and J are TRBV5-6 and TRBJ2-7; TRBD2 agrees at 8 bases. V lost 2 bases and J lost 2; bases outside the gene matches: 6. Per the germline V gene, CDR1 is SGHDT and CDR2 is YYEEEE. This CDR3 spans 15 amino acids. The CDR3: CASSFTGRATYEQYF. As DNA, the CDR3 is TGTGCCAGCAGCTTTACCGGGAGGGCCACCTACGAGCAGTACTTC.

The chain couples TRBV6-4 to TRBJ2-4; 7 bases line up with TRBD2. The CDR3 has 22 residues. With 5 bases clipped from V and 1 base from J, the junction kept 26 bases outside the gene matches. In germline, CDR1 is MRHNA, CDR2 SNTAGT. CDR3 in amino acids: CASSPLFGGGPSRRPAKNIQYF. The CDR3 bases are TGTGCCAGCAGTCCCCTTTTCGGGGGAGGGCCAAGTAGGAGACCCGCCAAAAACATTCAGTACTTC.

This clonotype occurred a few times. The chain couples TRBV29-1 to TRBJ1-2, with D possibly TRBD1 on 5 matching bases. The germline gives CDR1 SQVTM, CDR2 ANQGSEA. CDR3 length equals 13 residues. The V end lost 6 bases, the J end lost 5 bases, and 16 bases lay between the germline ends. CDR3 amino acids: CSVGSGTDYGYTF. The CDR3 DNA sequence: TGCAGCGTGGGCTCCGGGACGGATTATGGCTACACCTTC.

The table lists this clonotype with many counts. This chain joins TRBV7-3 and TRBJ2-2; no clear D. V was trimmed by 5 bases and J by 5 bases, leaving 9 bases between them. Looked up from germline, CDR1 is SGHTA and CDR2 is FQGTGA. This CDR3 is built from 13 residues. The chain's CDR3 is CASSVELTGELFF. As DNA, the CDR3 is TGTGCCAGCAGCGTAGAGTTGACCGGGGAGCTGTTTTTT.

With respect to this clonotype: This could be a read error, since a much larger clone is one nucleotide away. The chain links TRBV4-1 to TRBJ2-1; D is unresolved. The CDR3 loop spans 17 amino acids. Germline V gene lookup returns CDR1 MGHRA and CDR2 YSYEKL. The CDR3 spells CARSQLRAESPYNEQFF. CDR3 bases: TGCGCCAGAAGCCAACTTAGGGCCGAAAGCCCCTACAATGAGCAGTTCTTC.

Only a few counts were recorded for this clonotype. The chain is built from TRBV10-3 and TRBJ2-6, with a weak D call TRBD2 (5 bases). The CDR3 totals 18 residues. Trimming removed 0 bases from V and 0 bases from J, with 12 bases in between. CDR1 and CDR2 (germline): ENHRY, SYGVKD. This chain's CDR3 is CAISESSGGYSGANVLTF. The CDR3, as DNA: TGTGCCATCAGTGAGTCGAGCGGCGGATACTCTGGGGCCAACGTCCTGACTTTC.

Note on this clonotype: Possible read error: a much larger clone is one base away. This is likely a read error, given that the CDR3 carries no conserved phenylalanine or tryptophan at its end. The CDR3 DNA sequence: TGCAGTGCTGTGGGGGGTCGGGAAAACATTCAGTACTTA. The encoded protein is CSAVGGRENIQYL. This chain joins TRBV20-1 and TRBJ2-4; D is perhaps TRBD2 (6 bases). The germline CDR1 and CDR2 sequences are DFQATT and SNEGSKA (reference sequence). The CDR3 totals 13 residues. Trimming stripped 5 bases from V and 5 bases from J, with 13 bases between.